The rows below give T cell receptor beta chains drawn from one sample of a study of blood T cell repertoires in COVID-19. The method was immunoSEQ multiplex PCR; TCRdb's version includes in-frame clones alone and lacks a portion of them. The sample lists some 250,000 clones; more than 65% were seen once. The sequenced sample consisted of peripheral blood. Source of these receptors: a middle-aged man with active or convalescent COVID-19. The CDR3 runs from the conserved cysteine through the conserved F or W. The D gene is left open where the match is weak. The size of a clone is reported for some rows only, either as once, few or many, or as a class for expanded clones.

>-|TRBV5-6|-|TRBJ1-3
TGTGCCAGCAGTCACTCTGGAAACACCATATATTTT
CASSHSGNTIYF
>-|TRBV19|-|TRBJ2-7
TGTGCCAGTAGTCCTCCCGGGGCCTACGAGCAGTACTTC
CASSPPGAYEQYF
>-|TRBV10-3|-|TRBJ2-7
TGTGCCATCAGTCGGGGGTCCTCATACGAGCAGTACTTC
CAISRGSSYEQYF
>-|TRBV4-1|-|TRBJ2-7
TGCGCCAGCAGCCAAGATCTAGAAAGACCCTGGGTGCACTTC
CASSQDLERPWVHF
>-|TRBV2|-|TRBJ1-5
TGTGCCAGTTCAGGCGGGAATCAGCCCCAGCATTTT
CASSGGNQPQHF
>-|TRBV7-9|-|TRBJ1-1
TGTGCCAGCAGCTTAACGTGGGGCGGCGACACTGAAGCTTTCTTT
CASSLTWGGDTEAFF
>-|TRBV7-8|-|TRBJ1-4
TGTGCCAGCAGGACAGGAGGAGAAAAACTGTTTTTT
CASRTGGEKLFF
>TRBD1|TRBV18|-|TRBJ2-7
TGTGCCAGCTCACTCCTGGACAGGGTTTACGAGCAGTACTTC
CASSLLDRVYEQYF
>-|TRBV30|-|TRBJ1-1
TGTGCCTGGAGGTCCCCTTTTTCGGGGGGGCGGAACACTGAAGCTTTCTTT
CAWRSPFSGGRNTEAFF
>-|TRBV13|once|TRBJ2-1
TGTGCCAGCAGCTTAACCGGGGCAGGGGAATACTACAATGAGCAGTTCTTC
CASSLTGAGEYYNEQFF
>TRBD1|TRBV5-1|-|TRBJ2-3
TGCGCCAGCAGCTCGGGACAGGGAATCCGCACAGATACGCAGTATTTT
CASSSGQGIRTDTQYF
>-|TRBV6-6|few|TRBJ2-7
TGTGCCACCCGGGGGGCGGGGGCCACTTACGAGCAGTACTTC
CATRGAGATYEQYF
>TRBD2|TRBV5-1|few|TRBJ2-1
TGCGCCAGCGGGACTAGCGGGGGGGCCAATGAGCAGTTCTTC
CASGTSGGANEQFF
>-|TRBV12-3/TRBV12-4|-|TRBJ2-3
TGTGCCAGCACCTCCCCCCCGGATACGCAGTATTTT
CASTSPPDTQYF
>-|TRBV3-1/TRBV3-2|-|TRBJ2-5
TGTGCCAGCAGCCAAGATAGAAGGGAGCAGGAGACCCAGTACTTC
CASSQDRREQETQYF
>-|TRBV6-6|-|TRBJ2-3
TGTGCCAGCAGACCGGGATCCTCACGCACAGATACGCAGTATTTT
CASRPGSSRTDTQYF
>-|TRBV5-5|-|TRBJ2-7
TGTGCCAGCAGCTTGGCGCGGGCAACCTACGAGCAGTACTTC
CASSLARATYEQYF
>-|TRBV5-1|-|TRBJ2-5
TGCGCCAGCAGCTTGTCGACAGCCATCCCCCAAGAGACCCAGTACTTC
CASSLSTAIPQETQYF
>-|TRBV6-2/TRBV6-3|-|TRBJ1-2
TGTGCCAGCAGCCAAACCCGGGGGTTTGGCTACACCTTC
CASSQTRGFGYTF
>-|TRBV6-5|-|TRBJ1-5
TGTGCCAGTGGGACGGGGGAGGGACAGCCCCAGCATTTT
CASGTGEGQPQHF
>TRBD2|TRBV14|-|TRBJ2-5
TGTGCCAGCAGCCAAGATGCGGGGGTCTCCCAAGAGACCCAGTACTTC
CASSQDAGVSQETQYF
>TRBD1|TRBV7-3|-|TRBJ2-2
TGTGCCAGCAGTTTTACAGGGGACACCGGGGAGCTGTTTTTT
CASSFTGDTGELFF
>TRBD1|TRBV5-6|-|TRBJ1-2
TGTGCCAGCAGCTTGGGACAGGGGAGTGGTGGCTACACCTTC
CASSLGQGSGGYTF
>TRBD1|TRBV19|-|TRBJ1-2
TGTGCCAGTAGCCTGGACAGGGAAGGTGGCTACACCTTC
CASSLDREGGYTF
>-|TRBV7-9|few|TRBJ1-1
TGTGCCAGCAGCTTAGGGGGCCTGAACACTGAAGCTTTCTTT
CASSLGGLNTEAFF
>-|TRBV20-1|-|TRBJ2-1
TGCAGTGCTAGTGCCGGGGTAACCTACAATGAGCAGTTCTTC
CSASAGVTYNEQFF
>TRBD2|TRBV5-1|-|TRBJ2-1
TGCGCCAGCAGCCTCAGCGGGGGCCTCAATGAGCAGTTCTTC
CASSLSGGLNEQFF
>-|TRBV24-1|-|TRBJ1-1
TGTGCCACCAGTGATCCAGTCTCGGGTGAAGCTTTCTTT
CATSDPVSGEAFF
>TRBD1|TRBV2|-|TRBJ2-5
TGTGCCAGCAGTCCCGACAGGGCCCAAGAGACCCAGTACTTC
CASSPDRAQETQYF
>-|TRBV7-2|-|TRBJ1-5
TGTGCCAGCAGCTTAACAGACCCGGGGCAGCCCCAGCATTTT
CASSLTDPGQPQHF
>-|TRBV12-3/TRBV12-4|-|TRBJ2-7
TGTGCCTCCGGACTTGGCAAAGGCTACGAGCAGTACTTC
CASGLGKGYEQYF
>TRBD2|TRBV6-5|once|TRBJ2-5
TGTGCCAGCAGTTCCACTAGCGGGGACCAAGAGACCCAGTACTTC
CASSSTSGDQETQYF
>-|TRBV7-6|-|TRBJ1-3
TGTGCCAGCAGCTTACAGGGGTCCGGAAACACCATATATTTT
CASSLQGSGNTIYF
>-|TRBV5-1|once|TRBJ1-2
TGCGCCAGCAGAGGGGACAATAACTATGGCTACACCTTC
CASRGDNNYGYTF
>-|TRBV11-2|-|TRBJ2-7
TGTGCCAGCAGCTTAGAGACAGGTCCGGTCTACGAGCAGTACTTC
CASSLETGPVYEQYF
>TRBD1|TRBV7-9|-|TRBJ2-3
TGTGCCAGCAACTCCGCGGGCAGGGGGCGGGATACGCAGTATTTT
CASNSAGRGRDTQYF
>TRBD1|TRBV27|-|TRBJ1-2
TGTGCCAGCAGTTTCGGGACAGGGAACGGCTACACCTTC
CASSFGTGNGYTF
>TRBD1|TRBV7-2|-|TRBJ2-5
TGTGCCAGCAGCTCACGACAGGGGTCGGAGACCCAGTACTTC
CASSSRQGSETQYF
>-|TRBV6-5|-|TRBJ1-5
TGTGCCAGCAGTCTCTATCGGGATCAGCCCCAGCATTTT
CASSLYRDQPQHF
>TRBD2|TRBV7-2|few|TRBJ2-1
TGTGCCAGCACCTATACCGGGGGGGCCACCTATGAGCAGTTCTTC
CASTYTGGATYEQFF
>TRBD2|TRBV3-1/TRBV3-2|-|TRBJ2-5
TGTGCCAGCAGCCAAGAGCTAGCGGGGGGGCCTGAGACCCAGTACTTC
CASSQELAGGPETQYF
>-|TRBV28|-|TRBJ1-1
TGTGCCAGCAGTATCACGGATCGGAGGTCTATGAACACTGAAGCTTTCTTT
CASSITDRRSMNTEAFF
>TRBD2|TRBV5-1|-|TRBJ2-3
TGCGCCAGCAGCCCTGGACTAGCGGGAGTTGATACGCAGTATTTT
CASSPGLAGVDTQYF
>-|TRBV28|few|TRBJ1-2
TGTGCCAGCAGGGGCACAGGAAATGAAGGCTACACCTTC
CASRGTGNEGYTF
>-|TRBV7-2|-|TRBJ2-7
TGTGCCAGCAGCTTAGCGGGCAGCTCCTACGAGCAGTACTTC
CASSLAGSSYEQYF
>-|TRBV4-3|-|TRBJ1-1
TGCGCCAGCAGCCAGGGGGCTCGGGGCACTGAAGCTTTCTTT
CASSQGARGTEAFF
>-|TRBV19|-|TRBJ1-1
TGTGCCAGTAGTATAGATCTAAGTCCGAACACTGAAGCTTTCTTT
CASSIDLSPNTEAFF
>-|TRBV6-5|-|TRBJ2-3
TGTGCCAGCAGTTACTCGAGACTGACTAGCACAGATACGCAGTATTTT
CASSYSRLTSTDTQYF
>-|TRBV7-6|-|TRBJ2-1
TGTGCCAGCAGCTTAGGGCAGGGGGGCCCCAATGAGCAGTTCTTC
CASSLGQGGPNEQFF
>-|TRBV18|-|TRBJ1-2
TGTGCCAGCCGGAGTTCGGGGGCTAACTATGGCTACACCTTC
CASRSSGANYGYTF
>TRBD1|TRBV28|few|TRBJ2-7
TGTGCCAGCAGTTTATCCGGGACAGGGACCGACGAGCAGTACTTC
CASSLSGTGTDEQYF
>-|TRBV7-3|-|TRBJ1-6
TGTGCCAGCAGCTTAACGGGAGGTGGGGTGAATTCACCCCTCCACTTT
CASSLTGGGVNSPLHF
>-|TRBV11-3|-|TRBJ2-3
TGTGCCAGCAGCCCTTCGGGGGTTAGCACAGATACGCAGTATTTT
CASSPSGVSTDTQYF
>TRBD2|TRBV10-3|-|TRBJ2-3
TGTGCCATCAGTGGTGAGCGGGGGGCTATCACAGATACGCAGTATTTT
CAISGERGAITDTQYF
>-|TRBV5-6|-|TRBJ1-5
TGTGCCAGCAGCTTGCGAACAGTTGATAGCAATCAGCCCCAGCATTTT
CASSLRTVDSNQPQHF
>-|TRBV7-9|-|TRBJ2-1
TGTGCCAGCAGCTTGGAGGTCCTGGATGAGCAGTTCTTC
CASSLEVLDEQFF
>-|TRBV7-3|few|TRBJ1-1
TGTGCCAGCAGCAGAACCCCGACAGCGAACACTGAAGCTTTCTTT
CASSRTPTANTEAFF
>TRBD2|TRBV29-1|-|TRBJ2-1
TGCGCGGGGGGGAGCTCCTACAATGAGCAGTTCTTC
CAGGSSYNEQFF
>-|TRBV30|-|TRBJ2-7
TGTGCCTGGAGTCAGGGTGCCTCCTCCTACGAGCAGTACTTC
CAWSQGASSYEQYF